This TCR beta chain was sequenced during a study of cytomegalovirus exposure and HLA in healthy donors. The table lists this clone with a count of one. Its specificity is unknown. Sequenced by immunoSEQ multiplex PCR; TCRdb stores in-frame clones only, minus some. Of under 300,000 clones in the sample, approximately 83% were seen once. V was trimmed by 4 bases and J by 2 bases, leaving 11 bases between them. The length of the CDR3 is 14 residues. Germline CDR1 and CDR2: SEHNR and FQNEAQ (reference sequence). Study results and limitations: It was approximately 160 TCR beta chains that were listed as cytomegalovirus-associated.

This clonotype was sampled from a woman aged 25 to 39 in good health and CMV-seropositive. V is TRBV7-9 and J is TRBJ1-1; D unclear. The sequenced sample consisted of PBMCs. CDR3 bases: TGTGCCAGCAGCTCCTTCCGGGATAACACTGAAGCTTTCTTT. This encodes CASSSFRDNTEAFF. Full variable domain (missing parts from reference TRBV7-9 and TRBJ1-1): DTGVSQNPRHKITKRGQNVTFRCDPISEHNRLYWYRQTLGQGPEFLTYFQNEAQLEKSRLLSDRFSAERPKGSFSTLEIQRTEQGDSAMYLCASSSFRDNTEAFFGQGTRLTVV.